The 4 T cell receptor beta chains given below trace back to one sample, sequenced in a study of T-cell memory formation after mild COVID-19. A single record per CDR3 protein comes from TCRdb applying MiXCR to the 5' RACE reads. The table lists hundreds of thousands of distinct CDR3 sequences, 18% of them singletons. The sequenced sample consisted of PBMCs or a T cell subset sorted from them (not recorded which). The receptors come from an adult woman who had mild COVID-19 (a few samples of this study predate the infection). Cell type and time point are not known.

This clonotype was seen only a few times. The chain has TRBV12-3 or TRBV12-4 and TRBJ2-7, with a possible D match to TRBD1 (5 bases). This CDR3 spans 17 amino acids. The V and J ends lost 6 bases and 0 bases respectively, with 21 bases between them. CDR3 nucleotides: TGTGCCAGCAGCCTATCAGGTCTCAGGGTTAGCTCCTACGAGCAGTACTTC. Translating gives CASSLSGLRVSSYEQYF.

This clonotype came up many times. CDR3: CASSLDIVAGELFF. CDR3 DNA sequence: TGTGCCAGCAGTCTCGATATAGTCGCCGGGGAGCTGTTTTTT. The J gene is TRBJ2-2, the V gene TRBV6-2 or TRBV6-3; no definite D call. The CDR3 is 14 residues long. V lost 5 bases and J 6 bases, leaving 13 bases between the germline ends. CDR1 and CDR2 from the germline V gene are MNHEY and SVGEGT.

This clonotype occurred a few times. The rearrangement joins TRBV5-1 to TRBJ1-2; D is possibly TRBD1 (6 bases). V lost 6 bases and J 6 bases, leaving 18 bases between the germline ends. This CDR3 is built from 14 residues. Germline V gives CDR1 SGHRS, CDR2 YFSETQ. The CDR3 bases are TGCGCCAGCAACGGTCTCGACGGGACAAATGGCTACACCTTC. Its protein product is CASNGLDGTNGYTF.

V and J are TRBV4-2 and TRBJ2-3; no clear D. Germline V gene data show CDR1 as LGHNA and CDR2 as YNFKEQ. Trimming removed 4 bases from V and 8 bases from J, with 10 bases in between. This CDR3 region has 12 residues. In DNA form, the CDR3 reads TGTGCCAGCAGCCCTCCAGGTGGTACGCAGTATTTT. It specifies CASSPPGGTQYF.